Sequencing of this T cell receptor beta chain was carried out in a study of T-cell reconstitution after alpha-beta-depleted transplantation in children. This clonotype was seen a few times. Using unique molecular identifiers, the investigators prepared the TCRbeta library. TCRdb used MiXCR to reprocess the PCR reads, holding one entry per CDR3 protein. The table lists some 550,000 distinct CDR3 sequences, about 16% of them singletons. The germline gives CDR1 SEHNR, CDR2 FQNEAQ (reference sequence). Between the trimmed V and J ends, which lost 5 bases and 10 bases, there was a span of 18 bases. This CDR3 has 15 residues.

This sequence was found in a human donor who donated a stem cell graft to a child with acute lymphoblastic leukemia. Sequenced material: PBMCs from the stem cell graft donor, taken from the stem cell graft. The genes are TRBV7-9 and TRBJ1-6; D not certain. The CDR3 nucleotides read TGTGCCAGCAGCCAAGAGTTCTCCTCTGGATCACCCCTCCACTTT. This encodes CASSQEFSSGSPLHF.